Included here is one T cell receptor beta chain sequence, with context. Its specificity is not known. Measured with immunoSEQ multiplex PCR; TCRdb has only the in-frame clones, and not every one. The data contain around 46,000 clones, 79% of them singletons. The V end lost 4 bases, the J end lost 4 bases, and 10 bases lay between the germline ends. Per the germline V gene, CDR1 is SNHLY and CDR2 is FYNNEI. This CDR3 region has 13 residues. The source of the sample is a study of T cells in tumors after PD-1 blockade. The study, taken as a whole, reports: Some novel exhausted tumor clones appeared in pre-treatment blood, suggesting peripheral recruitment.

The J gene is TRBJ2-5, the V gene TRBV2; D remains ambiguous. This clonotype was obtained from a human donor with basal cell carcinoma. This specimen was PBMCs, taken before anti-PD-1 treatment. The CDR3 region is CASSVRRLETQYF. CDR3 DNA sequence: TGTGCCAGCAGTGTTCGCAGGCTAGAGACCCAGTACTTC.